These T cell receptor beta chains were read from a single sample in a study of blood T cell repertoires in COVID-19. Profiled with immunoSEQ multiplex PCR; TCRdb holds only in-frame clones, not every one. The sample has approximately 170,000 clones, over 80% seen once. The sample consisted of peripheral blood. Every receptor here comes from a man aged 65 to 79 who had recovered from COVID-19. The CDR3 runs from the conserved cysteine through the conserved F or W. A D gene is named only where the DNA matches it firmly. For some rows the clone size is stated as once, few or many, or as a class when expanded; others skip it.

size	D	V	J	DNA	CDR3
.	TRBD1	TRBV30	TRBJ1-3	TGTGCCTGGAGTGTTTTCGGGACAGGGCTTGGAAACACCATATATTTT	CAWSVFGTGLGNTIYF
few	.	TRBV10-2	TRBJ2-2	TGCGCCAGCAGTGAGTCGGGGGGAGCTGGGGAGCTGTTTTTT	CASSESGGAGELFF
once	TRBD1	TRBV29-1	TRBJ1-2	TGCAGCGTTACCGGGACAGGGAGCTATGGCTACACCTTC	CSVTGTGSYGYTF
.	.	TRBV18	TRBJ1-1	TGTGCCAGCTCACCAATGGGACTAAACACTGAAGCTTTCTTT	CASSPMGLNTEAFF
.	TRBD2	TRBV27	TRBJ2-1	TGTGCCAGCAGTGTTTTAGCGGGAGGGGGCTCCTACAATGAGCAGTTCTTC	CASSVLAGGGSYNEQFF
few	TRBD1	TRBV6-2/TRBV6-3	TRBJ2-1	TGTGCCAGCAGTCCGGGACAGGGGGCTTATGAGCAGTTCTTC	CASSPGQGAYEQFF
.	TRBD1	TRBV19	TRBJ1-6	TGTGCCAGTACTCCGACAGGGGGTTACTCACCCCTCCACTTT	CASTPTGGYSPLHF
few	.	TRBV11-2	TRBJ2-1	TGTGCCAGCAGCTTAGATCGTACGGAGTTCTACAATGAGCAGTTCTTC	CASSLDRTEFYNEQFF
.	.	TRBV5-6	TRBJ2-2	TGTGCCAGCAGCTTGGCCTGGCAGAACACCGGGGAGCTGTTTTTT	CASSLAWQNTGELFF
.	.	TRBV6-6	TRBJ2-1	TGTGCCAGCAGTTACTCCAGGGAATTCAATGAGCAGTTCTTC	CASSYSREFNEQFF
.	.	TRBV27	TRBJ1-1	TGTGCCAGCAGTTCGGTTGGGCGTACTGAAGCTTTCTTT	CASSSVGRTEAFF
.	.	TRBV11-2	TRBJ2-3	TGTGCCAGCAGCTTAGAAGCGTATAGCACAGATACGCAGTATTTT	CASSLEAYSTDTQYF
.	.	TRBV21-1	TRBJ2-3	TGTGCCGCTGGGGGAACTAGCGGAAACCTCACAGATACGCAGTATTTT	CAAGGTSGNLTDTQYF
.	.	TRBV2	TRBJ2-5	TGTGCCAGCAGTTTAGGAACTAGGTACCAAGAGACCCAGTACTTC	CASSLGTRYQETQYF
.	TRBD2	TRBV10-3	TRBJ2-1	TGTGCCATCAGTGAGTCGCTAGCGGGATCTCTCGATGAGCAGTTCTTC	CAISESLAGSLDEQFF
.	.	TRBV28	TRBJ1-3	TGTGCCAGCAGTTTACTGGCAGGGGCTTCGGGAAACACCATATATTTT	CASSLLAGASGNTIYF
.	TRBD2	TRBV10-3	TRBJ2-1	TGTGCCACCTTACTAGATGCGGGAGCTTACAATGAGCAGTTCTTC	CATLLDAGAYNEQFF
once	.	TRBV11-2	TRBJ2-7	TGTGCCAGCAGCGAAAGGAGGCAGGTTAGCTCCTACGAGCAGTACTTC	CASSERRQVSSYEQYF
.	.	TRBV6-6	TRBJ2-1	TGTGCCAGCAGTTACCAGGACTACAATGAGCAGTTCTTC	CASSYQDYNEQFF
.	.	TRBV2	TRBJ1-6	TGTGCCAGCAGTGTCCTAAATTCACCCCTCCACTTT	CASSVLNSPLHF
.	.	TRBV7-9	TRBJ2-1	TGTGCCAGCAGCCTGGGACTCTACAATGAGCAGTTCTTC	CASSLGLYNEQFF
.	TRBD2	TRBV12-3/TRBV12-4	TRBJ2-1	TGTGCCACCTCAGAGAGCGGGAGCAATGAGCAGTTCTTC	CATSESGSNEQFF
.	TRBD2	TRBV7-9	TRBJ2-7	TGTGCCAGCAGCCCCCAAGGGAGCGGGAGAATCTACGAGCAGTACTTC	CASSPQGSGRIYEQYF
.	.	TRBV13	TRBJ2-7	TGTGCCAGCAGCTTGGGGCAGTTAAGCTACGAGCAGTACTTC	CASSLGQLSYEQYF
once	.	TRBV29-1	TRBJ2-5	TGCAGCTTAAAGGGGGAGACCCAGTACTTC	CSLKGETQYF
.	.	TRBV5-8	TRBJ2-5	TGTGCCAGCACCCAAACCAGACACCGGGACATAGAGACCCAGTACTTC	CASTQTRHRDIETQYF
once	TRBD2	TRBV9	TRBJ2-3	TGTGCCAGCAGCGTAGGGCCTAGCGGGAGGGATACGCAGTATTTT	CASSVGPSGRDTQYF
once	.	TRBV27	TRBJ1-1	TGTGCCAGCAGTTTCAGCCGGGGCACTGAAGCTTTCTTT	CASSFSRGTEAFF